This TCR beta chain was recorded in a study of T cell responses to AZD1222 COVID-19 vaccine. Looking at the study overall: Analyses pooled second doses at about 4 or about 12 weeks.

The CDR3 spans 15 residues. Concerning this clone itself: Its antigen is unidentified.

Study results and limitations: Baseline seropositivity occurred in only 5 to 7 AZD1222 recipients. Clonal diversity may have been underestimated in mostly white British donors. No day 14 peak samples; only post-peak repertoires were characterized.

Assay: immunoSEQ multiplex PCR; the TCRdb copy retains only in-frame clones and omits some. Found here are more than 95,000 clones, 92% of them singletons; the top ten hold 0.9% to 1.2%. The input for sequencing was peripheral blood, taken on day 0 of AZD1222 vaccination. The chain carries TRBV21-1 and TRBJ1-6; TRBD1 is taken as the D call from the table, unchecked against the DNA. TRBV21-1 is a recognized pseudogene. The clonotype was recovered from an adult in good health. CDR3 protein: CASRPPGQGYSPLHF. DNA of the CDR3: TGTGCCAGCAGGCCTCCGGGACAGGGCTATTCACCCCTCCACTTT.